This T cell receptor (beta chain) was sequenced during a study of OX40 agonist ivuxolimab in advanced cancers. The germline V gene has CDR1 MNHNY and CDR2 SVGAGI (reference sequence). V shed 2 bases and J 2 bases; nucleotides not matched to a gene: 6. The CDR3 has 15 amino acids. Assay: immunoSEQ multiplex PCR; the TCRdb copy retains only in-frame clones and omits some. Of about 150,000 clones listed, about nine tenths were seen once; the top ten hold roughly 1.1%. Sequencing was performed on CD4+ or CD8+ T cells sorted from blood, taken in a trial of the OX40 agonist ivuxolimab. This sequence originates from an adult with an advanced solid tumor such as melanoma, head and neck, liver or kidney cancer. V is TRBV6-6 and J is TRBJ2-7; 7 bases are shared with TRBD1. The CDR3 loop reads CASSYRDRRPYEQYF. The CDR3 DNA sequence: TGTGCCAGCAGTTACAGGGACAGACGACCCTACGAGCAGTACTTC.